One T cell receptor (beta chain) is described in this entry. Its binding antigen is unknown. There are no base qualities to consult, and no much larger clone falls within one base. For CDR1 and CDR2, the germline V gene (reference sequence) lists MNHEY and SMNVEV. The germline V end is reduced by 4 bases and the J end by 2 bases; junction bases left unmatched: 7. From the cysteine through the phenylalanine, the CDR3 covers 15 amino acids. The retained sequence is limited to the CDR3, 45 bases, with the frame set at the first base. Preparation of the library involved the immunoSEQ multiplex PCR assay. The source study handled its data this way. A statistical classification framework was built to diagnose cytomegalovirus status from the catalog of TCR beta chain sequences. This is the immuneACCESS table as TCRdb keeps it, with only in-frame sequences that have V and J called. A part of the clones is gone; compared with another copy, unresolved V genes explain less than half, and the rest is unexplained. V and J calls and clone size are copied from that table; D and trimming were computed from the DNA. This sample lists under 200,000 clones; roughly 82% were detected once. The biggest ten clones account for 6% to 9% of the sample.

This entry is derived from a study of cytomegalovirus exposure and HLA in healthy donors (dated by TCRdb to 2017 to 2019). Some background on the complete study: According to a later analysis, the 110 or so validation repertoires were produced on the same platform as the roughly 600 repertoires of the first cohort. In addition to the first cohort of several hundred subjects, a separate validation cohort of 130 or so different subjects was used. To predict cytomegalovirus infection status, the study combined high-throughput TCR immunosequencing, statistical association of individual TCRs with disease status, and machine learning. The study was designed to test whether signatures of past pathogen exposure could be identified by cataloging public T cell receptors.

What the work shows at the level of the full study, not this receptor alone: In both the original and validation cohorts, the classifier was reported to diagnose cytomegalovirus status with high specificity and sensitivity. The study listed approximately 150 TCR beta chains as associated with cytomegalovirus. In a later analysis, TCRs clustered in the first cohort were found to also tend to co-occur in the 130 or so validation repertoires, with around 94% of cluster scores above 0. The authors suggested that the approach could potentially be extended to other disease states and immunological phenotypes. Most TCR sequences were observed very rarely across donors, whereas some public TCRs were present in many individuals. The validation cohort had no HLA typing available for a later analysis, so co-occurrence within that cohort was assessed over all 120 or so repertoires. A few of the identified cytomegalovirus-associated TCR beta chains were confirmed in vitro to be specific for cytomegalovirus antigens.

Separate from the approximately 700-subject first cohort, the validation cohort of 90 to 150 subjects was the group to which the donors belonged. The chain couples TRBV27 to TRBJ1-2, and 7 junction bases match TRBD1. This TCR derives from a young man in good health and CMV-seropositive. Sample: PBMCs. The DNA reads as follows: TGTGCCAGCAGTTCCAGGGGGGACTTAAACTATGGCTACACCTTC. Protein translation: CASSSRGDLNYGYTF.